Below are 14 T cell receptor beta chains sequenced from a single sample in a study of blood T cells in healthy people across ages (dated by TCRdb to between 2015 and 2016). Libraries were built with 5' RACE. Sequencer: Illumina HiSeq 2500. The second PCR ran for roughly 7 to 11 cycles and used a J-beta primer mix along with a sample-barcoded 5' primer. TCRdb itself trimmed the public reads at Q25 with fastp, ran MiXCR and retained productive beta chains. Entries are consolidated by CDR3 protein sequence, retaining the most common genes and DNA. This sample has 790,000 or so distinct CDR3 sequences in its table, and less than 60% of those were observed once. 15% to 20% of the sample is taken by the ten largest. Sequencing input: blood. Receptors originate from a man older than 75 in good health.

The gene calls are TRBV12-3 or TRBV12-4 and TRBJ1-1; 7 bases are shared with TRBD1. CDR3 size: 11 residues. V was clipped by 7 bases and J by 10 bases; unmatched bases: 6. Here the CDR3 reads CASKLTGIAFF. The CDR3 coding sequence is TGTGCCAGCAAACTGACAGGGATAGCTTTCTTT.

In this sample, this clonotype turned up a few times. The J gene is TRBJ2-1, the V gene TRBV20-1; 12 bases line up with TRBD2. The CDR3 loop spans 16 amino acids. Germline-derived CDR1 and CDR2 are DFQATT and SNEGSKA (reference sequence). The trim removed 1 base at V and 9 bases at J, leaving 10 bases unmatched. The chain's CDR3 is CSARAPGLAGLGEQFF. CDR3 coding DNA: TGCAGTGCTAGAGCCCCAGGACTAGCGGGGTTGGGTGAGCAGTTCTTC.

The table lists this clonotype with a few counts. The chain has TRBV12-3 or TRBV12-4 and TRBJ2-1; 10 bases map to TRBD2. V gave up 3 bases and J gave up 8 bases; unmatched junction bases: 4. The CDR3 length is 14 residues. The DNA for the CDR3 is TGTGCCAGCAGTTTGAGCGGGAGGGCCTATGAGCAGTTCTTC. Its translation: CASSLSGRAYEQFF.

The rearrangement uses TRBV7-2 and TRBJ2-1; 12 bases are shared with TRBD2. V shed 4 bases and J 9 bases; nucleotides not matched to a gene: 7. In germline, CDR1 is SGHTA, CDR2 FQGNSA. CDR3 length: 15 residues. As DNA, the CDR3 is TGTGCCAGCAGCTCACTAGCGGGAGGAGGGGGTGAGCAGTTCTTC. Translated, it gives CASSSLAGGGGEQFF.

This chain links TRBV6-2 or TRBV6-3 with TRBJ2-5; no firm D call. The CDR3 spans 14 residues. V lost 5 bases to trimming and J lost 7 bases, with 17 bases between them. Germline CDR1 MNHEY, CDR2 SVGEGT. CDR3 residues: CASSDDGASRTQYF. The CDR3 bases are TGTGCCAGCAGTGACGACGGCGCCTCTCGGACCCAGTACTTC.

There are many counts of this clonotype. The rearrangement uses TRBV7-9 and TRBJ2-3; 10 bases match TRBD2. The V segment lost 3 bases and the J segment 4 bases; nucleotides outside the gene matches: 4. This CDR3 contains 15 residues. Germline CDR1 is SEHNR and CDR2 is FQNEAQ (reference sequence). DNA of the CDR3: TGTGCCAGCAGCTTCGGGACTAGCGTTTCAGATACGCAGTATTTT. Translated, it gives CASSFGTSVSDTQYF.

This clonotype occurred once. The CDR3 DNA is TGTGCCAGCAGCTTAGTGGGGACAGGAAACTACAATGAGCAGTTCTTC. It encodes CASSLVGTGNYNEQFF. This chain joins TRBV7-4 and TRBJ2-1, with 8 bases identical to TRBD1. V trimming: 1 base; J trimming: 3 bases; junction bases outside the gene matches: 5. The CDR3 is made up of 16 amino acids. CDR1 SGHVT and CDR2 SQSDAQ come from the germline V gene.

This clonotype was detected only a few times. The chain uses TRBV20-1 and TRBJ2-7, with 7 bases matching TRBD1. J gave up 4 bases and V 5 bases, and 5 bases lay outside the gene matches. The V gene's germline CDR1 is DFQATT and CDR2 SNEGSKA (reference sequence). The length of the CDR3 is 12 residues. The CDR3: CSAVTGIYEQYF. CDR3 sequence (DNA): TGCAGTGCTGTGACAGGGATTTACGAGCAGTACTTC.

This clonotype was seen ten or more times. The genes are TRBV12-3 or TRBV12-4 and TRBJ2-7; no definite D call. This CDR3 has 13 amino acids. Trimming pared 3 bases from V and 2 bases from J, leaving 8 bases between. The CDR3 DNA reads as TGTGCCAGCAGTTTGACTGAAGCCTACGAGCAGTACTTC. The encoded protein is CASSLTEAYEQYF.

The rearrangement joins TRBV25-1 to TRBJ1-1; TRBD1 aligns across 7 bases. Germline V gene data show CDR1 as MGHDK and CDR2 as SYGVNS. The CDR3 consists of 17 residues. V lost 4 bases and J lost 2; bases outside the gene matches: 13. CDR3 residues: CASSGNSKTGFNTEAFF. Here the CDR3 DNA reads TGTGCCAGCAGTGGAAATAGCAAGACAGGGTTTAACACTGAAGCTTTCTTT.

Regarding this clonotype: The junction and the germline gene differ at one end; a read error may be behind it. This CDR3 reads CSARVSTGRDTETFF. As DNA, the CDR3 is TGCAGTGCTAGAGTCTCGACAGGTCGGGACACTGAAACTTTCTTT. The chain recombines TRBV20-1 with TRBJ1-1, with D perhaps matching TRBD1 (6 bases). CDR3 size: 15 residues. Germline V gives CDR1 DFQATT, CDR2 SNEGSKA (reference sequence).

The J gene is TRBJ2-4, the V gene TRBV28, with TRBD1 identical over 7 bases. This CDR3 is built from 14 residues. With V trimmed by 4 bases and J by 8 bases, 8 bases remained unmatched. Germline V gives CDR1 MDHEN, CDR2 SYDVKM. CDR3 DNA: TGTGCCAGCAGTTCGACAGGGAGCGAACACATTCAGTACTTC. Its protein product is CASSSTGSEHIQYF.

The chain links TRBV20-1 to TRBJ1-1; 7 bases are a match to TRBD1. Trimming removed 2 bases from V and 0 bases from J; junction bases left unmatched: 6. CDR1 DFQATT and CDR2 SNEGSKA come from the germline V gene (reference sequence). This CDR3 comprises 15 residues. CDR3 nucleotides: TGCAGTGCTAGACCTCCGACAGGGATGAACACTGAAGCTTTCTTT. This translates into CSARPPTGMNTEAFF.

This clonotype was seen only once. Here the CDR3 reads CSVVRGPYF. CDR3 DNA sequence: TGCAGCGTTGTTAGGGGTCCGTACTTC. The chain is built from TRBV29-1 and TRBJ2-5, with D tentatively TRBD1 (5 bases). This CDR3 has 9 residues. V was trimmed by 4 bases and J by 13 bases, leaving 10 bases between them. From germline, CDR1 is SQVTM and CDR2 ANQGSEA.